Below, 23 T cell receptor beta chains from the same sample are listed, as sequenced in a study of blood T cells in healthy people across ages. Next came a second PCR, run for roughly 6 to 11 cycles, which used a sample-barcoded 5' primer along with a J-beta primer mix. A single record per CDR3 protein comes from TCRdb applying MiXCR to the 5' RACE reads. The data hold some 1.8 million distinct CDR3 sequences, with around 42% observed a single time. The sample taken for sequencing was blood. The receptors here all came from a human donor in good health.

The rearrangement links TRBV20-1 to TRBJ2-7; D might be TRBD1 (6 bases). V shed 5 bases and J shed 5 bases, with 19 bases lying between them. Per germline, CDR1 DFQATT and CDR2 SNEGSKA (reference sequence). The CDR3 runs to 14 residues. CDR3 coding DNA: TGCAGTGCTCCGACAACAACAGGGTTCAACGAGCAGTACTTC. Protein sequence: CSAPTTTGFNEQYF.

This clonotype has more than one count but fewer than ten. The chain combines TRBV29-1 with TRBJ2-1, with D maybe TRBD2 (5 bases). The CDR3 is made up of 14 amino acids. Germline V CDR1 and CDR2: SQVTM, ANQGSEA. With 7 bases removed from V and 5 bases from J, the gap between germline ends came to 18 bases. The CDR3 reads CSAAGGMRNNEQFF. In nucleotides, the CDR3 is TGCAGCGCCGCGGGTGGTATGAGGAACAATGAGCAGTTCTTC.

V usage is TRBV24-1 and J usage is TRBJ2-3, with D tentatively TRBD1 (6 bases). This CDR3 contains 14 residues. CDR1 is KGHDR, CDR2 SFDVKD, per germline. Trimming cost V 7 bases and J 0 bases, with 10 bases left between them. CDR3 sequence: CATRRTASTDTQYF. The CDR3 DNA follows: TGTGCCACCAGGCGGACAGCGAGCACAGATACGCAGTATTTT.

This clonotype was detected a few times. The gene calls are TRBV11-1 and TRBJ1-2; no reliable D call. This CDR3 is built from 14 residues. V lost 5 bases to trimming and J lost 8 bases, with 18 bases between them. Looked up from germline, CDR1 is SGHAT and CDR2 is FQDESV (reference sequence). DNA of the CDR3: TGTGCCAGCAGCCCCCTCCCCGGCGTTGGGGGCTACACCTTC. The encoded protein is CASSPLPGVGGYTF.

A few counts support this clonotype. The V and J genes are TRBV20-1 and TRBJ2-5; D is ambiguous. Germline lookup yields CDR1 DFQATT and CDR2 SNEGSKA (reference sequence). The length of the CDR3 is 13 residues. V gave up 3 bases and J gave up 2 bases, with 10 bases separating them. CDR3 bases: TGCAGTGCTAGTTATCCTGTTCAAGAGACCCAGTACTTC. Translated, it gives CSASYPVQETQYF.

In its sample, this clonotype was seen a few times. The chain uses TRBV5-6 and TRBJ1-6; D not resolved. V gave up 4 bases and J gave up 9 bases, with 14 bases separating them. The germline V gene has CDR1 SGHDT and CDR2 YYEEEE. The length of the CDR3 is 14 residues. The CDR3 DNA reads as TGTGCCAGCAGCCAAATGGGGTCGAGTTCACCCCTCCACTTT. It codes for CASSQMGSSSPLHF.

The chain links TRBV29-1 to TRBJ2-1, with 7 bases lining up with TRBD1. The J segment lost 10 bases and the V segment lost 2 bases, leaving 8 bases of the junction unmatched. Germline-derived CDR1 and CDR2 are SQVTM and ANQGSEA. This CDR3 has 13 residues. The CDR3 sequence: CSVELDRLPEQFF. Here the CDR3 DNA reads TGCAGCGTTGAATTGGACAGGCTTCCCGAGCAGTTCTTC.

The J gene is TRBJ2-3, the V gene TRBV12-3 or TRBV12-4, with a possible D match to TRBD2 (5 bases). The CDR3 runs to 13 residues. Deletions cut 3 bases from V and 6 bases from J, with 10 bases between. The chain's CDR3 is CASSFEGVDTQYF. CDR3 sequence (DNA): TGTGCCAGCAGTTTCGAGGGTGTGGATACGCAGTATTTT.

To note about this clonotype: One end of the junction varies from germline; a read error may be responsible. The J gene is TRBJ1-2, the V gene TRBV7-2; the match to TRBD1 covers 8 bases. The length of the CDR3 is 14 residues. CDR1 and CDR2 from the germline V gene are SGHTA and FQGNSA. The CDR3 sequence: CASNLKGQGAGYTF. The CDR3 bases are TGTGCCAGCAACTTAAAGGGGCAGGGGGCTGGCTACACCTTC.

This chain joins TRBV3-1 and TRBJ1-2; D remains ambiguous. Germline assignment: CDR1 LGHDT and CDR2 YNNKEL (reference sequence). The germline V and J ends were trimmed by 1 base and 5 bases, with 14 bases remaining between them. The CDR3 sequence is 15 residues long. The CDR3 here is CASSQGDIPWYGYTF. For the CDR3, the DNA is TGTGCCAGCAGCCAAGGAGATATCCCTTGGTATGGCTACACCTTC.

The chain combines TRBV7-9 with TRBJ2-1; 8 positions agree with TRBD2. Germline V gene data show CDR1 as SEHNR and CDR2 as FQNEAQ (reference sequence). Unmatched junction bases numbered 15, after V lost 4 bases and J lost 10 bases. This CDR3 comprises 16 residues. The CDR3 protein is CASSSLLAGLGWEQFF. The CDR3 coding sequence is TGTGCCAGCAGCTCGCTTCTAGCGGGCCTTGGATGGGAGCAGTTCTTC.

The V gene is TRBV20-1, the J gene TRBJ1-5; 8 nucleotides agree with TRBD1. Per germline, CDR1 DFQATT and CDR2 SNEGSKA (reference sequence). This CDR3 region has 19 residues. V lost 1 base to trimming and J lost 1 base; unmatched junction nucleotides: 15. The CDR3 region is CSARVYGQGYVGSNQPQHF. DNA for the CDR3: TGCAGTGCTAGAGTGTATGGACAGGGATACGTCGGGAGCAATCAGCCCCAGCATTTT.

The J gene is TRBJ2-6, the V gene TRBV5-1; D not resolved. V was shortened by 2 bases and J by 0 bases, with 12 bases between the two germline ends. Germline V gives CDR1 SGHRS, CDR2 YFSETQ. There are 17 residues in the CDR3. The CDR3, as DNA: TGCGCCAGCAGCTTTGAAGGGCCTAGCTCTGGGGCCAACGTCCTGACTTTC. Translating it yields CASSFEGPSSGANVLTF.

The J gene is TRBJ1-1, the V gene TRBV12-3 or TRBV12-4, with 7 nucleotides matching TRBD1. J was trimmed by 0 bases and V by 5 bases; bases with no gene match: 6. The CDR3 is 15 amino acids. For the CDR3, the DNA is TGTGCCAGCAGTACCCGGACAGGTTTGAACACTGAAGCTTTCTTT. Translation: CASSTRTGLNTEAFF.

This sequence joins TRBV7-9 and TRBJ1-1; TRBD1 is a possible D gene (5 bases). V lost 6 bases, J lost 1 base, and 9 bases lay in between. Germline CDR1 is SEHNR and CDR2 is FQNEAQ (reference sequence). The CDR3 covers 13 residues. The CDR3 sequence: CASSSGRNTEAFF. The CDR3 DNA follows: TGTGCCAGCAGTTCAGGGAGGAACACTGAAGCTTTCTTT.

The DNA of the CDR3 is TGTGCCAGCAGTGAAGCGCAGTCGTGGACCTATGGCTACACCTTC. Its translation: CASSEAQSWTYGYTF. The chain uses TRBV2 and TRBJ1-2, with D unresolved. The V and J ends lost 0 bases and 4 bases respectively, with 12 bases between them. The CDR3 is 15 amino acids. The germline V gene has CDR1 SNHLY and CDR2 FYNNEI.

The chain employs TRBV4-2 and TRBJ2-2; a possible D gene is TRBD2 (5 bases). Trimming removed 1 base at V and 5 bases at J, with 5 bases between. Germline CDR1 is LGHNA and CDR2 is YNFKEQ. The CDR3 loop spans 13 amino acids. CDR3 sequence (DNA): TGTGCCAGCAGCCAAGGGAGGACCGGGGAGCTGTTTTTT. Translating it yields CASSQGRTGELFF.

The chain combines TRBV5-1 with TRBJ1-1; TRBD1 might be the D (6 bases). V lost 4 bases and J lost 1, with 17 bases in between. Germline CDR1 SGHRS, CDR2 YFSETQ. This CDR3 has 16 amino acids. The CDR3 sequence: CASSPRGARGNTEAFF. The CDR3 DNA is TGCGCCAGCAGCCCGAGGGGGGCGCGGGGGAACACTGAAGCTTTCTTT.

In this sample, this clonotype turned up once. V is TRBV5-1 and J is TRBJ2-2; D gene ambiguous. Trimming removed 4 bases from V and 7 bases from J, with 5 bases in between. Germline-derived CDR1 and CDR2 are SGHRS and YFSETQ. There are 11 residues in the CDR3. The CDR3 loop reads CASSQNGELFF. The CDR3 nucleotides are TGCGCCAGCAGCCAGAACGGGGAGCTGTTTTTT. Based on the CDR3 plus reference TRBV5-1 and TRBJ2-2, the full variable domain is KAGVTQTPRYLIKTRGQQVTLSCSPISGHRSVSWYQQTPGQGLQFLFEYFSETQRNKGNFPGRFSGRQFSNSRSEMNVSTLELGDSALYLCASSQNGELFFGEGSRLTVL.

The chain joins TRBV5-1 to TRBJ1-4, with 9 bases that match TRBD1. After removal of 3 bases from V and 2 bases from J, the junction contained 2 bases not matched to a gene. Looked up from germline, CDR1 is SGHRS and CDR2 is YFSETQ. This CDR3 is built from 15 residues. CDR3 in amino acids: CASSWGTGTNEKLFF. The CDR3 coding sequence is TGCGCCAGCAGCTGGGGGACAGGGACTAATGAAAAACTGTTTTTT.

A few counts support this clonotype. V usage is TRBV9 and J usage is TRBJ2-5; unclear D gene. The CDR3 extends over 13 amino acids. Germline CDR1 is SGDLS and CDR2 is YYNGEE. V lost 3 bases to trimming and J lost 5 bases, with 11 bases between them. The CDR3 is CASSESPLETQYF. The CDR3 DNA sequence: TGTGCCAGCAGCGAAAGCCCGTTGGAGACCCAGTACTTC.

This chain joins TRBV29-1 and TRBJ2-3; D gene unclear. The CDR3 is 15 amino acids. V dropped 5 bases and J dropped 2 bases, with 17 bases sitting between them. Germline V gene data show CDR1 as SQVTM and CDR2 as ANQGSEA. CDR3 amino acids: CSVQGTQKITDTQYF. CDR3 sequence (DNA): TGCAGCGTTCAAGGAACTCAAAAGATCACAGATACGCAGTATTTT.

This clonotype was picked up one time. The V and J genes are TRBV5-1 and TRBJ2-5; tentative D call: TRBD1 (6 bases). The CDR3 consists of 16 residues. CDR1 is SGHRS and CDR2 is YFSETQ in the germline V gene. V was pared by 4 bases and J by 11 bases, with 27 bases between. CDR3 protein: CASSQSGLGGYNEQYF. CDR3 in DNA: TGCGCCAGCAGCCAGTCGGGTCTTGGGGGCTACAATGAGCAGTACTTC.